The rows below give T cell receptor beta chains drawn from one sample of a study of T-cell memory formation after mild COVID-19. One entry per CDR3 protein, called by TCRdb with MiXCR from the 5' RACE reads. The sample holds a few hundred thousand distinct CDR3 sequences; 15% to 20% are singletons and the top ten take about a fifth. What was sequenced was PBMCs or a T cell subset sorted from them (not recorded which). Receptor source: a man aged 18 to 29 who had mild COVID-19 (a few samples of this study predate the infection). Cell type and time point are not known. Both conserved end residues are part of each CDR3. A D gene is named only where the DNA matches it firmly. Some rows have no size entry. The others give once, few or many, or a class for an expanded clone.

D gene,clone size,V gene,J gene,CDR3 protein,CDR3 DNA
NA,few,TRBV29-1,TRBJ2-5,CSVQSLGETQYF,TGCAGCGTTCAGAGTTTAGGAGAGACCCAGTACTTC
NA,NA,TRBV7-9,TRBJ1-6,CASSLGRFNSPLHF,TGTGCCAGCAGCTTAGGGCGGTTTAATTCACCCCTCCACTTT
TRBD1,many,TRBV24-1,TRBJ2-2,CATSGATGTENTGELFF,TGTGCCACCAGTGGTGCGACCGGGACAGAGAACACCGGGGAGCTGTTTTTT
NA,NA,TRBV3-1,TRBJ1-2,CASSQEYGQTYGYTF,TGTGCCAGCAGCCAAGAGTACGGACAGACCTATGGCTACACCTTC
TRBD1,NA,TRBV7-8,TRBJ2-5,CASATGGNSETQYF,TGTGCCAGCGCGACAGGGGGAAATTCGGAGACCCAGTACTTC
NA,NA,TRBV5-1,TRBJ1-6,CASSSETRGLLHF,TGCGCCAGCAGCTCGGAAACCAGGGGACTCCTCCACTTT
NA,NA,TRBV11-1,TRBJ1-2,CASSELPMITRVTYGYTF,TGTGCCAGCAGCGAACTACCCATGATTACCAGGGTAACGTATGGCTACACCTTC
TRBD1,many,TRBV5-1,TRBJ1-1,CASRRGTGSTEAFF,TGCGCCAGCAGGCGCGGGACAGGGTCCACTGAAGCTTTCTTT
TRBD1,NA,TRBV7-3,TRBJ1-6,CASSSHGQGGSPLHF,TGTGCCAGCAGTTCACATGGACAGGGAGGTTCACCCCTCCACTTT
TRBD2,few,TRBV7-9,TRBJ2-3,CASSLWAAGVDTQYF,TGTGCCAGCAGCTTGTGGGCAGCGGGGGTTGATACGCAGTATTTT
NA,few,TRBV6-2/TRBV6-3,TRBJ1-1,CASSSILQGTEAFF,TGTGCCAGCAGTTCTATTTTGCAGGGGACTGAAGCTTTCTTT